This T cell receptor (beta chain) appears in the sequencing data of a study of blood T cells in healthy people across ages. The study, taken as a whole, reports: Naive and antigen-experienced cells could not be conclusively compared, given unsorted PBMCs. Naive CD4+ cell counts and diversity both ran higher in long-lived than in aged donors.

Comment on this clonotype: Its antigen is not identified.

V lost 1 base and J lost 7, with 10 bases in between. The germline CDR1 and CDR2 sequences are DFQATT and SNEGSKA (reference sequence). This CDR3 contains 12 residues. A sample-barcoded 5' primer and a J-beta primer mix were used in a second PCR of roughly 7 to 12 cycles. Each CDR3 protein gets one entry after TCRdb re-called the 5' RACE reads with MiXCR. Of 700,000 to 850,000 distinct CDR3 sequences in the sample, roughly 50% were seen once. The sample comprised blood. V is TRBV20-1 and J is TRBJ1-1; D remains unclear. This TCR came from a man aged 80 or over in good health. Here the CDR3 DNA reads TGCAGTGCTAGAGGGAGGATAAGTGAAGCTTTCTTT. Encoded protein: CSARGRISEAFF.